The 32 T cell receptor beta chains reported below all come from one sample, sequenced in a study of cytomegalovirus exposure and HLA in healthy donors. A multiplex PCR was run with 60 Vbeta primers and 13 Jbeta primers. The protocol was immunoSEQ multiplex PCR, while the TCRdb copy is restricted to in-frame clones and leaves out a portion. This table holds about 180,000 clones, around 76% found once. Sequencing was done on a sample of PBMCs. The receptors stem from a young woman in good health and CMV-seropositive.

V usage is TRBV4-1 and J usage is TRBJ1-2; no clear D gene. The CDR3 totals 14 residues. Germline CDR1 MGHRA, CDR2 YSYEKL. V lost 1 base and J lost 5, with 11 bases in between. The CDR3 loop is CASSQAGAGYGYTF. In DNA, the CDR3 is TGCGCCAGCAGCCAAGCGGGAGCGGGATATGGCTACACCTTC.

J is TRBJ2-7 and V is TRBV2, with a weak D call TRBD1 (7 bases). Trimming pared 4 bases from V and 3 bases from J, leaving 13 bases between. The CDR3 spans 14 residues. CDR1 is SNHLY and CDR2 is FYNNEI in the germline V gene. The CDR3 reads CASSGFRGDYEQYF. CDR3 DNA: TGTGCCAGCAGTGGCTTCAGGGGGGACTACGAGCAGTACTTC.

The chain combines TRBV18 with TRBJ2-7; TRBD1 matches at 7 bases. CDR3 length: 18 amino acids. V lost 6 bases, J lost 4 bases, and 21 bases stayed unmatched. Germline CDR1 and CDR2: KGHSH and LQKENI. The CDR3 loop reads CASSPTPGQSTGGYEQYF. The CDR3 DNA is TGTGCCAGCTCGCCTACCCCGGGACAGTCCACGGGCGGGTACGAGCAGTACTTC. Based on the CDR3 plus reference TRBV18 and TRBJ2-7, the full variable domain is NAGVMQNPRHLVRRRGQEARLRCSPMKGHSHVYWYRQLPEEGLKFMVYLQKENIIDESGMPKERFSAEFPKEGPSILRIQQVVRGDSAAYFCASSPTPGQSTGGYEQYFGPGTRLTVT.

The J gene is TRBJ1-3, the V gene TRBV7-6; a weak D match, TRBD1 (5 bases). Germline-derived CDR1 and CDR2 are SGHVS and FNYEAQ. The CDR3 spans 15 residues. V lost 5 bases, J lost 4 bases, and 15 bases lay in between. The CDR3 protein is CASSPTGQGGNTIYF. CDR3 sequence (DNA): TGTGCCAGCAGCCCCACGGGCCAGGGAGGAAACACCATATATTTT.

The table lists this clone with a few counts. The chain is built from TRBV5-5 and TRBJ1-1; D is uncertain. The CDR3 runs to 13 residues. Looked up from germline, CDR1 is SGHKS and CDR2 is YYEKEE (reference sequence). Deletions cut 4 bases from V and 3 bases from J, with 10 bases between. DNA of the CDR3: TGTGCCAGCAGCCCCCGAGGCGACACTGAAGCTTTCTTT. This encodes CASSPRGDTEAFF.

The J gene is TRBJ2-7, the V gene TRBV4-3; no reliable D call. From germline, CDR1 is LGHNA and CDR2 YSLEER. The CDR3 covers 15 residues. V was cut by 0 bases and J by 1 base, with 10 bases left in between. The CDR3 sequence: CASSQDFPQSYEQYF. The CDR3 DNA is TGCGCCAGCAGCCAAGACTTCCCACAATCCTACGAGCAGTACTTC.

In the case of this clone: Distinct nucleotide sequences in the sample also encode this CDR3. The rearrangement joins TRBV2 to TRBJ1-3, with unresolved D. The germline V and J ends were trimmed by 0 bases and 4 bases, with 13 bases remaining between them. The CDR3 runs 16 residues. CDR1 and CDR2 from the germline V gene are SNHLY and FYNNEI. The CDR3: CASSEAGRGSGNTIYF. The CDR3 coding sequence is TGTGCCAGCAGTGAAGCGGGCCGGGGTTCAGGAAACACCATATATTTT.

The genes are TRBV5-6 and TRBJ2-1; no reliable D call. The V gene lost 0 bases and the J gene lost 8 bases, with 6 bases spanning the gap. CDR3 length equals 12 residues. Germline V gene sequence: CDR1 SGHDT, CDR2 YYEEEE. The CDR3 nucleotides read TGTGCCAGCAGCTTGGACGGGTATGAGCAGTTCTTC. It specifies CASSLDGYEQFF.

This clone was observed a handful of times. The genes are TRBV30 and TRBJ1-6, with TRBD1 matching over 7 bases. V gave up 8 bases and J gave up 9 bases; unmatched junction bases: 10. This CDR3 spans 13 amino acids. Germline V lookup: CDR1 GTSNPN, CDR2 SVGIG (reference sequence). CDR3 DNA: TGTGCCCACAACAGGGGATGGGGTTCACCCCTCCACTTT. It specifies CAHNRGWGSPLHF.

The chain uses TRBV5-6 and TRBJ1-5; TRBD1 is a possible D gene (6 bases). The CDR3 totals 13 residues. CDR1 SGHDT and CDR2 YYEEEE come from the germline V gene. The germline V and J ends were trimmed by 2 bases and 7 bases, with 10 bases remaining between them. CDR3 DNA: TGTGCCAGCAGCTTAGGGGGTGGGCAGCCCCAGCATTTT. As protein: CASSLGGGQPQHF.

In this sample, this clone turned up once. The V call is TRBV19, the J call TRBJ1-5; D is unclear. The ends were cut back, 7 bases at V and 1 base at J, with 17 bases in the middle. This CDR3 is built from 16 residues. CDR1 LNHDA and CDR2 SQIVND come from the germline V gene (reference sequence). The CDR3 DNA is TGTGCCAGTACCTTCGAGATACGGGGAAGCAATCAGCCCCAGCATTTT. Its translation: CASTFEIRGSNQPQHF. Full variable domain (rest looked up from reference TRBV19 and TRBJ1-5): DGGITQSPKYLFRKEGQNVTLSCEQNLNHDAMYWYRQDPGQGLRLIYYSQIVNDFQKGDIAEGYSVSREKKESFPLTVTSAQKNPTAFYLCASTFEIRGSNQPQHFGDGTRLSIL.

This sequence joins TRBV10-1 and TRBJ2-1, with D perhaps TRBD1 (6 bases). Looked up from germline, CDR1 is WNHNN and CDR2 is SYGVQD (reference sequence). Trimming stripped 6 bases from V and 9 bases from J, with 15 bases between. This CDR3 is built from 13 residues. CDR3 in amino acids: CASRAPRGGEQFF. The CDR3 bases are TGCGCCAGCAGAGCCCCCCGAGGGGGTGAGCAGTTCTTC.

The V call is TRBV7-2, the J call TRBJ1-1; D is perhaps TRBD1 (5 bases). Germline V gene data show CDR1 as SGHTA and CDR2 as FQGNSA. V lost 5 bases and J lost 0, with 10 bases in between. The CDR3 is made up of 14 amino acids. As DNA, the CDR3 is TGTGCCAGCAGCCTAACAGGACTGAACACTGAAGCTTTCTTT. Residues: CASSLTGLNTEAFF.

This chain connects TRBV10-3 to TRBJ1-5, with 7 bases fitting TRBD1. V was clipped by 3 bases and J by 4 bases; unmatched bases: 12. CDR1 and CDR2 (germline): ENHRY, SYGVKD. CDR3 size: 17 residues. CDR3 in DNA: TGTGCCATCAGTGACCCAGCCGACAGGGTCGATAATCAGCCCCAGCATTTT. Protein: CAISDPADRVDNQPQHF.

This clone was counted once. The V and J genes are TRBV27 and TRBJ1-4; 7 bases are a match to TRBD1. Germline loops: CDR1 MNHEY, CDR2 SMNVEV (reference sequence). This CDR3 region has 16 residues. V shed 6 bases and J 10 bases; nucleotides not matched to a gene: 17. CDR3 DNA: TGTGCCAGCAGAACCTTACCAAGGGGGCGCGAGGGAAAACTGTTTTTT. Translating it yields CASRTLPRGREGKLFF.

The CDR3 DNA reads as TGTGCCAGCAGAAGACAGGGGACAACTAATGAAAAACTGTTTTTT. Encoded protein: CASRRQGTTNEKLFF. The rearrangement joins TRBV7-8 to TRBJ1-4; 8 nucleotides line up with TRBD1. Germline trimming cut 6 bases from V and 0 bases from J; bases unmatched to any gene: 3. This CDR3 spans 15 amino acids. The germline gives CDR1 SGHVS, CDR2 FQNEAQ.

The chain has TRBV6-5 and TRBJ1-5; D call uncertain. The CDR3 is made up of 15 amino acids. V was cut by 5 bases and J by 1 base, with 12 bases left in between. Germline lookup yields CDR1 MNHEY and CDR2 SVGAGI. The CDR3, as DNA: TGTGCCAGCAGTCCCCTAGCGGGCAGCAATCAGCCCCAGCATTTT. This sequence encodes CASSPLAGSNQPQHF.

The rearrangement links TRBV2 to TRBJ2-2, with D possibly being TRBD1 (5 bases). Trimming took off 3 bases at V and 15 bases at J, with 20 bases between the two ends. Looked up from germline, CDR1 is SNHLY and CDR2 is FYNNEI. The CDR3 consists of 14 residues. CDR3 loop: CASSDGSMAGKLFF. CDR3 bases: TGTGCCAGCAGTGATGGTTCGATGGCAGGGAAGTTGTTTTTT.

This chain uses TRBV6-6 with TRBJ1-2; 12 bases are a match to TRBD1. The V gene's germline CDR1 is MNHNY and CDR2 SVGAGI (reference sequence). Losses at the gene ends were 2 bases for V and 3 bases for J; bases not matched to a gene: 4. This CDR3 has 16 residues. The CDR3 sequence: CASSYRDRGHHYGYTF. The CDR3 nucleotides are TGTGCCAGCAGTTACCGGGACAGGGGGCATCACTATGGCTACACCTTC.

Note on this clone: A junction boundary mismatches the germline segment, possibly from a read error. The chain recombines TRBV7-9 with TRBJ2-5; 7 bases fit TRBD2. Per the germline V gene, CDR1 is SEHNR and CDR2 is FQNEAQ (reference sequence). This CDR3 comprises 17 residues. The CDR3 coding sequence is TGTTCCAGCAGCCCCAAGGGAGGGGTGGTGTTGCGAGAGACCCAGTACTTC. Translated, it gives CSSSPKGGVVLRETQYF.

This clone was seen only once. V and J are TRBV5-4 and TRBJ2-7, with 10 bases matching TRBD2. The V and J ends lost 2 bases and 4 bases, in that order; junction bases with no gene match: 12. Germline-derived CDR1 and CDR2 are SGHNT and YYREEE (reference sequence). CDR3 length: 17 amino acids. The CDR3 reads CASSFGPSGGIRYEQYF. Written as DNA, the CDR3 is TGTGCCAGCAGCTTCGGCCCTAGCGGGGGAATCCGTTACGAGCAGTACTTC.

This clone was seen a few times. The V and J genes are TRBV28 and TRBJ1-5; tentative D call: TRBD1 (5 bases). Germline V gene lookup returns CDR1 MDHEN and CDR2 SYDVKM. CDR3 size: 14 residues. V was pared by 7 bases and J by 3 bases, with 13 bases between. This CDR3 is CASNPQVNNQPQHF. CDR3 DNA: TGTGCCAGCAACCCACAGGTTAACAATCAGCCCCAGCATTTT.

The CDR3 DNA reads as TGCGCCAGCAGCCGGACAGGGGGCACTAATGAAAAACTGTTTTTT. It is translated as CASSRTGGTNEKLFF. The V gene is TRBV4-1, the J gene TRBJ1-4; 11 positions match TRBD1. CDR3 size: 15 residues. V was pared by 4 bases and J by 2 bases, with 0 bases of the junction left unmatched. Germline CDR1 is MGHRA and CDR2 is YSYEKL.

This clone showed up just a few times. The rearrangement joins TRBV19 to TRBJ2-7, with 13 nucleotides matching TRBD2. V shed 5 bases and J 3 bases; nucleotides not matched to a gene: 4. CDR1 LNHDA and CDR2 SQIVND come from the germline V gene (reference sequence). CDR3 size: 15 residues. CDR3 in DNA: TGTGCCAGTAGTGACGGACTAGCGGGGGTCTACGAGCAGTACTTC. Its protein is CASSDGLAGVYEQYF.

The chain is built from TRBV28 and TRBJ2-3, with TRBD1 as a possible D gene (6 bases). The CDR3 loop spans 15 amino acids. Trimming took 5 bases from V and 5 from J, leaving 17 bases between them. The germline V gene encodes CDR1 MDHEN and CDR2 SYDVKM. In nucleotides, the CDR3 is TGTGCCAGCAGTCGATGGGGGCGCAGGGTAGATACGCAGTATTTT. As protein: CASSRWGRRVDTQYF.

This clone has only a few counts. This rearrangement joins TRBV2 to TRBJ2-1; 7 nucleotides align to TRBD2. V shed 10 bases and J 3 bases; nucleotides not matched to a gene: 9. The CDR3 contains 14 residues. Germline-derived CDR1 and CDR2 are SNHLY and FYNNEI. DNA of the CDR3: TGTGCCACGAGGGAGGGGTTCGACTACAATGAGCAGTTCTTC. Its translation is CATREGFDYNEQFF. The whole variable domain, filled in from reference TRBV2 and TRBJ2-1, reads EPEVTQTPSHQVTQMGQEVILRCVPISNHLYFYWYRQILGQKVEFLVSFYNNEISEKSEIFDDQFSVERPDGSNFTLKIRSTKLEDSAMYFCATREGFDYNEQFFGPGTRLTVL.

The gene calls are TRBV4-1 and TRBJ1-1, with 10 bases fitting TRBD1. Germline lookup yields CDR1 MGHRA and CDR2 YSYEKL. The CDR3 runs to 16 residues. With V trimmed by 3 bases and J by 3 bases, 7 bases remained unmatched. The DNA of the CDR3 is TGCGCCAGCAGCCACTGGACAGGGGGGGGGCACACTGAAGCTTTCTTT. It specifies CASSHWTGGGHTEAFF.

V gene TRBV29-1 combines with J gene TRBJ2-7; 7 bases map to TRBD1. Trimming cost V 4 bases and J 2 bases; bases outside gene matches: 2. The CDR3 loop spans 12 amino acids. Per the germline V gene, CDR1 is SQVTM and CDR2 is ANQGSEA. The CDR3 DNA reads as TGCAGCGTTGTTGGGACAGCCTACGAGCAGTACTTC. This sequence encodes CSVVGTAYEQYF.

The CDR3 sequence: CASSFGQGAGTDTQYF. The CDR3 DNA reads TGTGCCAGCAGTTTCGGCCAGGGGGCAGGCACAGATACGCAGTATTTT. The chain combines TRBV6-5 with TRBJ2-3; 8 positions agree with TRBD1. The V gene end was trimmed by 4 bases and the J gene end by 1 base; junction bases not matched to a gene: 7. Germline loops: CDR1 MNHEY, CDR2 SVGAGI. The CDR3 is made up of 16 amino acids.

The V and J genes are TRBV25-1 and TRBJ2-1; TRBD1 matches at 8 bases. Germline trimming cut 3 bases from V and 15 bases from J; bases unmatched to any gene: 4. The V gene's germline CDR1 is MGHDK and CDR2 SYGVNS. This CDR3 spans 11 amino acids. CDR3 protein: CASSEQGALFF. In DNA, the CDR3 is TGTGCCAGCAGTGAGCAGGGGGCCCTGTTCTTC.

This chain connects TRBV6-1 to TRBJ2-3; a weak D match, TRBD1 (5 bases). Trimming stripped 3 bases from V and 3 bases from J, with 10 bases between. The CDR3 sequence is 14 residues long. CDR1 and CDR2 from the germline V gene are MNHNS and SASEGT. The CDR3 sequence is CASSDPGFTDTQYF. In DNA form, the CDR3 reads TGTGCCAGCAGTGACCCAGGGTTTACAGATACGCAGTATTTT.

The CDR3 loop reads CASSRTVGGPDTQYF. CDR3 coding DNA: TGCGCCAGCAGCCGCACGGTCGGGGGGCCAGATACGCAGTATTTT. The chain employs TRBV5-1 and TRBJ2-3, with D possibly being TRBD2 (7 bases). This CDR3 is built from 15 residues. V lost 4 bases to trimming and J lost 4 bases, with 16 bases between them. CDR1 and CDR2 (germline): SGHRS, YFSETQ.